The present TCR beta chain was sequenced within a study of OX40 agonist ivuxolimab in advanced cancers. Describing the broader study: The costimulatory receptor OX40 (CD134) was targeted by ivuxolimab, a fully human IgG2 agonistic monoclonal antibody. The dose-escalation cohort was roughly 87% male with a mean age of roughly 60 years, ranging from about 20 to 80. Peripheral TCRbeta sequencing was intended to test whether TCR sequence diversity was altered and clonal T-cell expansion was caused by ivuxolimab. Patients were allowed to have had prior anti-PD-1, anti-PD-L1 or anti-CTLA-4 therapy, and 40% to 45% of the dose-escalation patients had been treated with checkpoint inhibitors. Of the roughly 50 dose-escalation patients, hepatocellular carcinoma was present in 19, melanoma in approximately 15, renal cell carcinoma in 9 and head and neck cancer in 9. The paper describes the monotherapy dose-escalation part (N of about 47 patients) of the phase I trial of ivuxolimab. Partial responses occurred in three dose-escalation patients: two with cutaneous melanoma and one with hepatocellular carcinoma. Intravenous ivuxolimab was administered to patients every 2 weeks at six dose levels: 0.01, 0.1, 0.3, 1.5, 3 and 10 mg/kg. Overall study results and their limits: Partial responders in the 0.1-3.0 mg/kg groups had among the lowest normalized peripheral clonal expansion, especially among CD8+ T cells. Antigen specificity was not determined for the clonally expanded peripheral T cells. After ivuxolimab, more expanded clones were found on average in CD8+ T cells than in CD4+ T cells. Clonal expansion of both CD4+ and CD8+ blood T cells was observed from baseline to week 6 at doses 0.1 to 3.0 mg/kg. Low levels of normalized T-cell clonal expansion were also seen in some nonresponding patients.

The CDR3 runs 11 amino acids, cysteine and phenylalanine included. Kept here is only the CDR3 DNA, which spans 33 bases and is read in frame from base 1. Looking up the germline V gene yields CDR1 SGHDT and CDR2 YYEEEE. The junction carries 4 bases between V and J, which are trimmed by 2 bases and 4 bases respectively. For sequencing of the TCRbeta CDR3 region, genomic DNA was extracted from the sorted cells. The immunoSEQ Assay was used to sequence the TCRbeta CDR3 regions. TCRdb provides this immuneACCESS table in a form limited to in-frame rearrangements. Some clones are lacking; in checked studies, under half of them reflect an unresolved V gene, and why the rest are absent is not known. In this sample the table shows about 70,000 clones, about nine tenths of which occur a single time. The leading ten clones occupy approximately 3% of the sample. A remark on this clone: No cognate antigen has been identified for it. Base qualities are missing; no much larger clone stands one base away.

The trial excluded patients who had a history of autoimmune disease or were on systemic immunosuppression. Peripheral blood for TCR sequencing was drawn from every dose cohort at baseline, at cycle 4 day 1 and at cycle 7 day 1. The samples were taken from a phase I, first-in-human, multicenter, open-label dose-escalation trial of ivuxolimab. Adults with locally advanced or metastatic melanoma, renal cell, hepatocellular, or head and neck squamous cell carcinoma were enrolled in the trial. Before TCR sequencing, CD4+ T cells and CD8+ T cells from peripheral blood were sorted into separate populations.

The material sequenced was CD4+ or CD8+ T cells sorted from blood, taken in a trial of the OX40 agonist ivuxolimab. The rearrangement joined TRBV5-6 to TRBJ2-7, with the D segment identity uncertain. This sequence was found in an adult with an advanced solid tumor such as melanoma, head and neck, liver or kidney cancer. Read as DNA, the sequence is TGTGCCAGCAGCTTAGTATACGAGCAGTACTTC. Translation gives CASSLVYEQYF.